One and the same sample provided the 27 T cell receptor beta chains below, sequenced in a study of blood T cell repertoires in COVID-19. Using immunoSEQ multiplex PCR, the repertoire was profiled, and TCRdb retains in-frame clones only, with some absent. The sample shows tens of thousands of clones, around 87% of them seen only once. The sample consisted of peripheral blood. These receptors originate from a man between 70 and 80 years old with acute or convalescent COVID-19.

The chain employs TRBV6-5 and TRBJ1-4; TRBD1 agrees at 7 bases. Germline loops: CDR1 MNHEY, CDR2 SVGAGI. The CDR3 totals 14 residues. Unmatched junction bases numbered 3, after V lost 8 bases and J lost 0 bases. The CDR3 region has the DNA TGTGCCAGCGGGACAGCTTCAACTAATGAAAAACTGTTTTTT. Its protein is CASGTASTNEKLFF.

CDR3 nucleotides: TGTGCCAGCAGCCTTGGACAGGGAGTAGAGACCCAGTACTTC. Amino acids: CASSLGQGVETQYF. The rearrangement links TRBV7-9 to TRBJ2-5; 8 bases agree with TRBD1. V lost 5 bases and J lost 4; bases outside the gene matches: 6. CDR1 and CDR2 (germline): SEHNR, FQNEAQ (reference sequence). The CDR3 covers 14 residues.

This chain links TRBV27 with TRBJ2-2, with 9 bases aligning to TRBD2. The CDR3 totals 16 residues. Germline V gene lookup returns CDR1 MNHEY and CDR2 SMNVEV (reference sequence). With V trimmed by 2 bases and J by 2 bases, 3 bases remained unmatched. CDR3 DNA sequence: TGTGCCAGCAGTTTAAGACTAGCGGTTAACACCGGGGAGCTGTTTTTT. Translated, it gives CASSLRLAVNTGELFF.

The rearrangement uses TRBV6-5 and TRBJ2-7; 7 bases line up with TRBD1. The ends lost 2 bases at V and 2 bases at J; junction bases unmatched: 6. This CDR3 contains 15 residues. In germline, CDR1 is MNHEY, CDR2 SVGAGI. This CDR3 reads CASSYKGTAPYEQYF. The CDR3 bases are TGTGCCAGCAGTTACAAAGGGACAGCGCCCTACGAGCAGTACTTC.

The rearrangement joins TRBV4-1 to TRBJ1-4, with a possible D match to TRBD1 (6 bases). The CDR3 covers 15 residues. V was cut by 2 bases and J by 4 bases, with 11 bases left in between. CDR1 and CDR2 from the germline V gene are MGHRA and YSYEKL. As DNA, the CDR3 is TGCGCCAGCAGCCAACACAGGGTCGGTAATGAAAAACTGTTTTTT. The encoded protein is CASSQHRVGNEKLFF.

The chain uses TRBV5-6 and TRBJ1-1; D perhaps matches TRBD1 (6 bases). Germline assignment: CDR1 SGHDT and CDR2 YYEEEE. The CDR3 sequence is 16 residues long. V was shortened by 4 bases and J by 3 bases, with 19 bases between the two germline ends. DNA of the CDR3: TGTGCCAGCAGCCCGGACAGCGCCCGGCGGGACACTGAAGCTTTCTTT. It is translated as CASSPDSARRDTEAFF.

CDR3 region: CASTLDGNSGNTIYF. CDR3 coding DNA: TGTGCCAGCACCTTGGACGGGAACTCTGGAAACACCATATATTTT. This chain joins TRBV6-5 and TRBJ1-3; D unclear. CDR1 and CDR2 from the germline V gene are MNHEY and SVGAGI. Trimming shortened V by 7 bases and J by 0 bases, and 13 bases separated the two germline ends. The CDR3 has 15 amino acids.

The chain couples TRBV7-3 to TRBJ2-2; D is unresolved. Germline assignment: CDR1 SGHTA and CDR2 FQGTGA. Trimming took 8 bases from V and 1 from J, leaving 8 bases between them. CDR3 length equals 13 residues. CDR3 in DNA: TGTGCCAGCCAGACTGGGAACACCGGGGAGCTGTTTTTT. Protein: CASQTGNTGELFF.

This chain uses TRBV6-6 with TRBJ2-2, with D possibly being TRBD2 (6 bases). The CDR3 totals 14 residues. The germline gives CDR1 MNHNY, CDR2 SVGAGI (reference sequence). V was shortened by 6 bases and J by 4 bases, with 12 bases between the two germline ends. The CDR3 sequence: CASRPGSSTGELFF. The CDR3 region has the DNA TGTGCCAGCAGGCCCGGGAGCAGCACCGGGGAGCTGTTTTTT.

V and J are TRBV10-3 and TRBJ2-3; TRBD1 aligns across 9 bases. Trimming cost V 3 bases and J 2 bases; bases outside gene matches: 9. Germline-derived CDR1 and CDR2 are ENHRY and SYGVKD. CDR3 length: 17 residues. CDR3 coding DNA: TGTGCCATCAGTGACGGACTGGGACAGGGCTACACAGATACGCAGTATTTT. Translating it yields CAISDGLGQGYTDTQYF.

The chain combines TRBV28 with TRBJ2-7; 7 bases fit TRBD2. Germline lookup yields CDR1 MDHEN and CDR2 SYDVKM. CDR3 length: 15 residues. V shed 3 bases, J shed 7 bases, and the junction held 12 bases outside the gene matches. CDR3 DNA sequence: TGTGCCAGCAGTTTTCCCGTTCTCATGGGAGGGGAGCAGTACTTC. Translated: CASSFPVLMGGEQYF.

The chain couples TRBV12-3 or TRBV12-4 to TRBJ1-5; 7 nucleotides align to TRBD1. V lost 9 bases to trimming and J lost 6 bases; unmatched junction nucleotides: 8. The CDR3 totals 13 residues. The CDR3, as DNA: TGTGCCAGTTCTCAGGGGGTGAGTCAGCCCCAGCATTTT. Its protein is CASSQGVSQPQHF.

This sequence joins TRBV27 and TRBJ1-2; tentatively, D is TRBD1 (5 bases). The CDR3 sequence is 12 residues long. Germline lookup yields CDR1 MNHEY and CDR2 SMNVEV (reference sequence). V was cut by 2 bases and J by 6 bases, with 7 bases left in between. CDR3: CASSLPRDGYTF. The CDR3 DNA sequence: TGTGCCAGCAGTTTACCCAGGGATGGCTACACCTTC.

The chain couples TRBV30 to TRBJ1-4; possible D gene TRBD1, 5 bases. V was clipped by 0 bases and J by 1 base, with 9 bases between them. Germline-derived CDR1 and CDR2 are GTSNPN and SVGIG (reference sequence). The CDR3 is 15 amino acids. CDR3 sequence reads: CAWSVMGRTNEKLFF. The CDR3 DNA sequence: TGTGCCTGGAGTGTAATGGGGCGAACTAATGAAAAACTGTTTTTT.

The genes are TRBV7-9 and TRBJ2-7, with a tentative D call TRBD2 (6 bases). The V and J ends lost 2 bases and 5 bases respectively, with 16 bases between them. CDR3 length: 15 residues. CDR1 is SEHNR and CDR2 is FQNEAQ in the germline V gene (reference sequence). As DNA, the CDR3 is TGTGCCAGCAGCTTACGGGGGAATTACGGGAACGAGCAGTACTTC. Translation gives CASSLRGNYGNEQYF.

The rearrangement joins TRBV18 to TRBJ1-4; D gene ambiguous. The ends were cut back, 5 bases at V and 3 bases at J, with 7 bases in the middle. Germline V gives CDR1 KGHSH, CDR2 LQKENI. This CDR3 spans 13 amino acids. The CDR3 nucleotides are TGTGCCAGCTCAGTTCTTGCTAATGAAAAACTGTTTTTT. It translates to CASSVLANEKLFF. Variable domain in full (rest from reference TRBV18 and TRBJ1-4): NAGVMQNPRHLVRRRGQEARLRCSPMKGHSHVYWYRQLPEEGLKFMVYLQKENIIDESGMPKERFSAEFPKEGPSILRIQQVVRGDSAAYFCASSVLANEKLFFGSGTQLSVL.

This clone was detected only a few times. The rearrangement links TRBV25-1 to TRBJ2-7, with a possible D match to TRBD1 (6 bases). Germline CDR1 is MGHDK and CDR2 is SYGVNS. Between the trimmed V and J ends, which lost 6 bases and 1 base, there was a span of 16 bases. The CDR3 is 15 amino acids. The chain's CDR3 is CASRGWGQRSYEQYF. DNA of the CDR3: TGTGCCAGCAGAGGCTGGGGACAAAGATCCTACGAGCAGTACTTC.

This chain connects TRBV18 to TRBJ2-3; 7 bases map to TRBD2. Trimming at V came to 3 bases and at J to 0 bases, leaving 9 bases not matched to a gene. The CDR3 is 17 amino acids. The germline V gene has CDR1 KGHSH and CDR2 LQKENI. The CDR3 DNA reads TGTGCCAGCTCACCGCTATTGGCGGGAGCCAGCACAGATACGCAGTATTTT. Translation gives CASSPLLAGASTDTQYF.

V is TRBV13 and J is TRBJ2-3; 9 positions agree with TRBD2. The CDR3 extends over 18 amino acids. Germline V lookup: CDR1 PRHDT, CDR2 FYEKMQ (reference sequence). With V trimmed by 4 bases and J by 7 bases, 18 bases remained unmatched. The CDR3 loop reads CASSSAQGSGRTVNTQYF. The CDR3 nucleotides read TGTGCCAGCAGCTCGGCCCAGGGGAGCGGGAGGACGGTTAATACGCAGTATTTT.

This rearrangement joins TRBV18 to TRBJ1-1, with TRBD1 as a possible D gene (5 bases). Germline loops: CDR1 KGHSH, CDR2 LQKENI. The CDR3 consists of 16 residues. The V end was cut by 3 bases, the J end by 0 bases, with 14 bases between. CDR3 nucleotide sequence: TGTGCCAGCTCACCTTTTGGGGCAGGTTTGAACACTGAAGCTTTCTTT. It specifies CASSPFGAGLNTEAFF.

This chain links TRBV11-3 with TRBJ2-1; D is unclear. V shed 4 bases and J shed 5 bases, with 3 bases lying between them. The CDR3 spans 11 residues. The germline V gene has CDR1 SGHNT and CDR2 YENEEA. CDR3 in DNA: TGTGCCAGCAGCTCAGACAATGAGCAGTTCTTC. Its protein is CASSSDNEQFF.

The V gene is TRBV9, the J gene TRBJ2-3, with 10 bases identical to TRBD2. Germline V CDR1 and CDR2: SGDLS, YYNGEE. There are 18 residues in the CDR3. V gave up 4 bases and J gave up 0 bases; unmatched junction bases: 11. This chain's CDR3 is CASSPRLAGVASTDTQYF. For the CDR3, the DNA is TGTGCCAGCAGCCCACGACTAGCGGGTGTAGCGAGCACAGATACGCAGTATTTT.

J is TRBJ2-7 and V is TRBV25-1; 10 nucleotides align to TRBD2. Germline CDR1 MGHDK, CDR2 SYGVNS. Trimming cost V 3 bases and J 5 bases; bases outside gene matches: 4. The CDR3 runs 14 residues. CDR3: CASSDSGRSHEQYF. The CDR3 DNA sequence: TGTGCCAGCAGTGATAGCGGGAGGTCCCACGAGCAGTACTTC.

The chain combines TRBV9 with TRBJ2-1; 10 bases match TRBD2. CDR1 is SGDLS, CDR2 YYNGEE, per germline. V was pared by 5 bases and J by 4 bases, with 9 bases of the junction left unmatched. The CDR3 has 16 amino acids. CDR3 protein: CASSAASGSPYNEQFF. The CDR3 DNA reads as TGTGCCAGCAGTGCCGCTAGCGGGAGTCCTTACAATGAGCAGTTCTTC.

The V gene is TRBV6-5, the J gene TRBJ1-3; D perhaps matches TRBD1 (6 bases). Germline loops: CDR1 MNHEY, CDR2 SVGAGI. The CDR3 runs 14 residues. The V and J ends lost 5 bases and 0 bases respectively, with 8 bases between them. CDR3 region: CASSLDSSGNTIYF. The CDR3 region has the DNA TGTGCCAGCAGTCTGGACAGCTCTGGAAACACCATATATTTT.

The chain carries TRBV4-1 and TRBJ1-4; the match to TRBD1 covers 8 bases. This CDR3 contains 13 residues. V was clipped by 6 bases and J by 7 bases; unmatched bases: 4. Germline CDR1 is MGHRA and CDR2 is YSYEKL. CDR3 in DNA: TGCGCCAGCAGACAGACAGGGGCTGAAAAACTGTTTTTT. Protein: CASRQTGAEKLFF.

The chain recombines TRBV4-2 with TRBJ2-7, with D tentatively TRBD1 (6 bases). Deletions cut 0 bases from V and 2 bases from J, with 20 bases between. There are 18 residues in the CDR3. In germline, CDR1 is LGHNA, CDR2 YNFKEQ. The CDR3 DNA reads as TGTGCCAGCAGCCAAGAAGGGCGAGGACAGCTCAAGGCCTACGAGCAGTACTTC. This translates into CASSQEGRGQLKAYEQYF.